The rows below give T cell receptor beta chains drawn from one sample of a study of T cell repertoires in cytomegalovirus infection. TCRdb re-called the reads through MiXCR, storing one row per CDR3 protein. The sample lists about 270,000 distinct CDR3 sequences; around 20% were seen once. These receptors are not linked to any known antigen. Source: cultured PBMCs, taken from culture after CMV antigen stimulation. The source is a human donor in good health (CMV status not recorded). Some clones in this sample may be carry-over from other donors' samples. CDR3s include the opening cysteine and the closing phenylalanine or tryptophan. The order of the fields is clone size, V gene, J gene, D gene, CDR3 DNA, CDR3 protein. D genes are given only for firm matches. Clone size is given for some rows only: seen once, a few or many times, or a class if the clone is expanded.

clone_size: -
v_call: TRBV5-1
j_call: TRBJ1-1
d_call: -
cdr3_nt: TGCGCCAGCAGCCACGGGGACGGGAACACTGAAGCTTTCTTT
cdr3_aa: CASSHGDGNTEAFF

clone_size: many
v_call: TRBV12-5
j_call: TRBJ2-1
d_call: TRBD2
cdr3_nt: TGTGCTAGTGGTTTGGCCCTTCGGACTAGCGGGAACTGGCCGTACAATGAGCAGTTCTTC
cdr3_aa: CASGLALRTSGNWPYNEQFF

clone_size: -
v_call: TRBV7-2
j_call: TRBJ2-1
d_call: -
cdr3_nt: TGTGCCAGCAGGGGCCCTATAAACGCATACTCAAATGAGCAGTTCTTC
cdr3_aa: CASRGPINAYSNEQFF

clone_size: few
v_call: TRBV12-3/TRBV12-4
j_call: TRBJ1-5
d_call: -
cdr3_nt: TGTGCCAGCAGTTTAGCGCTAAGCCAATGGCAGCCCCAGCATTTT
cdr3_aa: CASSLALSQWQPQHF

clone_size: few
v_call: TRBV12-3/TRBV12-4
j_call: TRBJ1-5
d_call: -
cdr3_nt: TGTGCCAGCAGTTTTGGCTATAGCAATCAGCCCCAGCATTTT
cdr3_aa: CASSFGYSNQPQHF

clone_size: -
v_call: TRBV4-1
j_call: TRBJ1-5
d_call: -
cdr3_nt: TGCGCCAGCAGCCAATTGACGGGGCCACAAAATCAGCCCCAGCATTTT
cdr3_aa: CASSQLTGPQNQPQHF

clone_size: -
v_call: TRBV7-9
j_call: TRBJ1-1
d_call: -
cdr3_nt: TGTGCCAGCAGCTTAATCGAGGAGAACACTGAAGCTTTCTTT
cdr3_aa: CASSLIEENTEAFF

clone_size: -
v_call: TRBV4-3
j_call: TRBJ2-1
d_call: -
cdr3_nt: TGCGCCAGCAGCCAAGAGCCCAACGGCGCGGGCTCCTACAATGAGCAGTTCTTC
cdr3_aa: CASSQEPNGAGSYNEQFF

clone_size: many
v_call: TRBV7-2
j_call: TRBJ1-1
d_call: -
cdr3_nt: TGTGCCAGCAGCCCCCGGGCAGGGCTTAACACTGAAGCTTTCTTT
cdr3_aa: CASSPRAGLNTEAFF

clone_size: -
v_call: TRBV28
j_call: TRBJ1-1
d_call: -
cdr3_nt: TGTGCCAGCAGTTTAATGGGTAGCACTGAAGCTTTCTTT
cdr3_aa: CASSLMGSTEAFF

clone_size: -
v_call: TRBV10-3
j_call: TRBJ2-3
d_call: -
cdr3_nt: TGTGCCATCAGCCCGGGACTCCAATTTAGCACAGATACGCAGTATTTT
cdr3_aa: CAISPGLQFSTDTQYF

clone_size: few
v_call: TRBV27
j_call: TRBJ1-2
d_call: TRBD1
cdr3_nt: TGTGCCAGCAGTTTATTTGGGGCGGGACAGTCAGCTAACTATGGCTACACCTTC
cdr3_aa: CASSLFGAGQSANYGYTF

clone_size: many
v_call: TRBV7-3
j_call: TRBJ2-3
d_call: TRBD2
cdr3_nt: TGTGCCAGCAGCTTATCCGGCGGGAGGGGCACAGATACGCAGTATTTT
cdr3_aa: CASSLSGGRGTDTQYF

clone_size: many
v_call: TRBV12-3/TRBV12-4
j_call: TRBJ1-3
d_call: -
cdr3_nt: TGTGCCAGCAATGCCGGGACCGGGTTCTCCATATATTTT
cdr3_aa: CASNAGTGFSIYF

clone_size: -
v_call: TRBV4-1
j_call: TRBJ1-4
d_call: -
cdr3_nt: TGCGCCAGCAGCCAAGCGGAAGTGGGGAGCGATGAAAAACTGTTTTTT
cdr3_aa: CASSQAEVGSDEKLFF